This TCR beta chain was obtained from a study of shared clonotypes between healthy human individuals. Study-wide results and caveats: Naive CD4 clonotype sharing across several donors was about 5%.

To note about this clone: Its antigen is still unknown.

V was cut by 1 base and J by 3 bases, with 21 bases left in between. Germline V gene data show CDR1 as LGHNA and CDR2 as YNFKEQ. CDR3 length: 18 amino acids. In the authors' workflow: Junction-only sequences without quality scores came from ImmunoSEQ, so filtering differed. Method: immunoSEQ multiplex PCR; TCRdb's copy keeps in-frame clones and lacks some. V, J and clone size were drawn from that table, and D and trimming were deduced from the DNA. The table includes hundreds of thousands of clones, approximately 96% detected once. Cells designated naive CD8 were CD45RO-negative and were positively selected for CCR7, with terminally differentiated effector memory CD45RA+ cells excluded.

The sample comprised naive CD8+ T cells sorted from blood. The chain combines TRBV4-2 with TRBJ1-1; unclear D gene. The sequence derives from a young woman in good health. The DNA for the CDR3 is TGTGCCAGCAGCCAAGTTGCCATGATTCGGGATCGGGACACTGAAGCTTTCTTT. It translates to CASSQVAMIRDRDTEAFF.